The 9 T cell receptor beta chains below were found in one sample sequenced in a study of tumor-infiltrating lymphocytes in primary liver carcinoma. A constant-region primer served to make TCR beta cDNA from roughly 480 ng total RNA. Three rounds of nested multiplex PCR with slightly modified ARM-PCR produced TCR beta libraries. With TRBV1-TRBV30 forward primers and a C-beta reverse primer, the first two PCR rounds were run for nine to eleven cycles each. TCRdb reanalysed the multiplex PCR reads using MiXCR and keeps one entry per CDR3 protein. The sample carries roughly 180,000 distinct CDR3 sequences, 60% recorded once. Unsorted whole blood yielded blood RNA, and germline DNA was extracted as well. Input material: peripheral blood. The source is a man aged 40-55 years with primary liver carcinoma and hepatitis B virus infection.

About this clonotype itself: The junction differs from germline at one of its ends, possibly a read error. V is TRBV11-2 and J is TRBJ2-3; no firm D call. The J call is in doubt because the DNA end fits TRBJ1-5 better. Germline V gives CDR1 SGHAT, CDR2 FQNNGV. CDR3 size: 17 residues. The CDR3 region is CASSSSASGISTDTQHF. The CDR3 nucleotides are TGTGCCAGTAGCTCTAGCGCTAGCGGGATTAGCACAGATACGCAGCATTTT.

The table lists this clonotype with a count of one. It may be a read error: a sequence one base away is much more abundant. The chain couples TRBV12-3 or TRBV12-4 to TRBJ2-1; D is uncertain. V lost 2 bases, J lost 8 bases, and 4 bases lay in between. The CDR3 is 11 residues long. The CDR3 is CASSLWDEQFF. The CDR3 DNA reads as TGTGCCAGCAGTTTATGGGATGAGCAGTTCTTC.

In this sample, this clonotype turned up a few times. A much larger clone differs from this one at a single base, so this may be a read error. The chain combines TRBV11-2 with TRBJ1-1; a weak D match, TRBD1 (5 bases). This CDR3 contains 14 residues. Germline-derived CDR1 and CDR2 are SGHAT and FQNNGV. The CDR3 DNA sequence: TGTGCCAGCAGCTTTCCGGGGGAGGCCACTGAAGCTTTATTT. Encoded protein: CASSFPGEATEALF.

Remarks on this clonotype: Just one base apart from a much larger clone, this may be a read error. The conserved final phenylalanine or tryptophan is absent from the CDR3, which likely points to a read error. This chain uses TRBV29-1 with TRBJ2-4; maybe TRBD1 (5 bases). The CDR3 is 12 amino acids. Germline V lookup: CDR1 SQVTM, CDR2 ANQGSEA. The V end lost 5 bases, the J end lost 9 bases, and 14 bases lay between the germline ends. The CDR3 protein is CSVKTAKGIQYL. The CDR3 bases are TGCAGCGTTAAGACAGCGAAGGGCATTCAGTACTTA.

This clonotype was found a few times. A much larger clone lies one base from this, so it may be a read error. The chain is built from TRBV11-2 and TRBJ2-1; 7 nucleotides line up with TRBD2. V dropped 5 bases and J dropped 4; count of bases not matched to a gene: 8. This CDR3 has 15 residues. Germline V lookup: CDR1 SGHAT, CDR2 FQNNGV. As DNA, the CDR3 is TGTGCCAGCAGCCTCCCTTCTAGCGGATACAATGAGCAGTTCTTC. It specifies CASSLPSSGYNEQFF.

This chain links TRBV4-1 with TRBJ1-5; D ambiguous. This CDR3 spans 16 amino acids. Germline CDR1 MGHRA, CDR2 YSYEKL. V lost 4 bases to trimming and J lost 4 bases, with 17 bases between them. The CDR3 nucleotides read TGCGCCAGCAGCCCTTCGCACTTTGGAGGGAATCAGCCCCAGCATTTT. Translated, it gives CASSPSHFGGNQPQHF.

The genes are TRBV30 and TRBJ2-5, with 7 positions matching TRBD2. Germline CDR1 is GTSNPN and CDR2 is SVGIG (reference sequence). The CDR3 spans 14 residues. V was pared by 0 bases and J by 5 bases, with 6 bases of the junction left unmatched. CDR3 nucleotide sequence: TGTGCCTGGAGTGTAGCGGGGAAGAGGGAGACCCAGTACTTC. Its protein product is CAWSVAGKRETQYF.

V and J are TRBV10-3 and TRBJ2-5; the D gene is possibly TRBD2 (5 bases). The CDR3 is 16 residues long. Germline CDR1 reads ENHRY; CDR2 reads SYGVKD. V shed 0 bases and J shed 5 bases, with 16 bases lying between them. The CDR3, as DNA: TGTGCCATCAGTGAGTCAGGATCGGTCAGGAGGGAGACCCAGTACTTC. Protein sequence: CAISESGSVRRETQYF.

This chain uses TRBV30 with TRBJ2-3, with D unclear. Trimming shortened V by 8 bases and J by 7 bases, and 25 bases separated the two germline ends. The CDR3 has 15 amino acids. Germline CDR1 GTSNPN, CDR2 SVGIG (reference sequence). DNA of the CDR3: TGTGCCAGCCGGCCCCAGCTGGCGGAATCAAATACGCAGTATTTT. Protein: CASRPQLAESNTQYF.